This passage covers 11 T cell receptor beta chains from one sample sequenced in a study of blood T cell repertoires in COVID-19. Sequenced by immunoSEQ multiplex PCR; TCRdb stores in-frame clones only, minus some. The repertoire holds about 160,000 clones, with approximately 82% as singletons. The sequenced sample consisted of PBMCs or T cells enriched from blood (not recorded which). Every receptor here comes from a man aged 55 to 70 who had recovered from COVID-19.

The J gene is TRBJ2-2, the V gene TRBV7-8; tentatively, D is TRBD1 (5 bases). V lost 5 bases to trimming and J lost 0 bases, with 13 bases between them. The length of the CDR3 is 16 residues. CDR1 and CDR2 from the germline V gene are SGHVS and FQNEAQ. The CDR3 spells CASSPQTATNTGELFF. The CDR3 nucleotides are TGTGCCAGCAGCCCCCAGACAGCAACGAACACCGGGGAGCTGTTTTTT. Looking up the rest from reference TRBV7-8 and TRBJ2-2 gives the full variable domain: GAGVSQSPRYKVAKRGQDVALRCDPISGHVSLFWYQQALGQGPEFLTYFQNEAQLDKSGLPSDRFFAERPEGSVSTLKIQRTQQEDSAVYLCASSPQTATNTGELFFGEGSRLTVL.

This chain joins TRBV6-2 or TRBV6-3 and TRBJ1-4; the D gene is possibly TRBD1 (6 bases). CDR1 and CDR2 (germline): MNHEY, SVGEGT. CDR3 length: 12 residues. Trimming pared 6 bases from V and 11 bases from J, leaving 13 bases between. The CDR3 DNA reads as TGTGCCAGCAGACCTCCAGGGGCCAAACTGTTTTTT. Its translation: CASRPPGAKLFF.

The chain uses TRBV19 and TRBJ2-5, with TRBD2 matching over 7 bases. CDR1 and CDR2 from the germline V gene are LNHDA and SQIVND (reference sequence). CDR3 length equals 14 residues. V shed 3 bases, J shed 5 bases, and the junction held 6 bases outside the gene matches. Here the CDR3 reads CASSIPGLVETQYF. The CDR3 coding sequence is TGTGCCAGTAGTATCCCCGGACTAGTGGAGACCCAGTACTTC. The full variable domain, completed using reference TRBV19 and TRBJ2-5, is DGGITQSPKYLFRKEGQNVTLSCEQNLNHDAMYWYRQDPGQGLRLIYYSQIVNDFQKGDIAEGYSVSREKKESFPLTVTSAQKNPTAFYLCASSIPGLVETQYFGPGTRLLVL.

The chain is built from TRBV18 and TRBJ2-7; possibly TRBD1 for D (5 bases). Germline lookup yields CDR1 KGHSH and CDR2 LQKENI. This CDR3 spans 15 amino acids. V lost 5 bases, J lost 1 base, and 15 bases lay in between. CDR3 loop: CASSADRVPSYEQYF. CDR3 in DNA: TGTGCCAGCTCAGCCGACAGAGTTCCGTCCTACGAGCAGTACTTC.

This clone was seen just once. The chain recombines TRBV15 with TRBJ1-5, with D perhaps matching TRBD1 (6 bases). CDR3 length: 16 residues. Germline CDR1 reads LNHNV; CDR2 reads YYDKDF (reference sequence). The germline V and J ends were trimmed by 1 base and 7 bases, with 17 bases remaining between them. The CDR3 here is CATSRVEGGNGQPQHF. CDR3 bases: TGTGCCACCAGCAGAGTGGAAGGGGGAAACGGGCAGCCCCAGCATTTT. Full variable domain (remainder filled in from reference TRBV15 and TRBJ1-5): DAMVIQNPRYQVTQFGKPVTLSCSQTLNHNVMYWYQQKSSQAPKLLFHYYDKDFNNEADTPDNFQSRRPNTSFCFLDIRSPGLGDTAMYLCATSRVEGGNGQPQHFGDGTRLSIL.

This clone was seen more than once but under ten times. The chain recombines TRBV29-1 with TRBJ2-1; D gene unclear. Trimming shortened V by 7 bases and J by 7 bases, and 5 bases separated the two germline ends. The CDR3 consists of 9 residues. Germline V lookup: CDR1 SQVTM, CDR2 ANQGSEA. The CDR3 coding sequence is TGCAGCGCCCCGAATGAGCAGTTCTTC. Amino acid sequence: CSAPNEQFF.

This chain connects TRBV4-1 to TRBJ2-1; a possible D gene is TRBD1 (5 bases). The CDR3 is made up of 13 amino acids. CDR1 and CDR2 (germline): MGHRA, YSYEKL. The V end was cut by 2 bases, the J end by 8 bases, with 10 bases between. Here the CDR3 DNA reads TGCGCCAGCAGCCAATTAGCAGGGTATGAGCAGTTCTTC. Translation gives CASSQLAGYEQFF.

The rearrangement uses TRBV28 and TRBJ2-1; 12 bases match TRBD2. Germline trimming cut 10 bases from V and 7 bases from J; bases unmatched to any gene: 8. This CDR3 spans 14 amino acids. Per germline, CDR1 MDHEN and CDR2 SYDVKM. The CDR3 DNA reads as TGTGCCACCGTTCCTAGCGGGAGGGGGAATGAGCAGTTCTTC. It is translated as CATVPSGRGNEQFF. Full variable domain (outside the CDR3, taken from reference TRBV28 and TRBJ2-1): DVKVTQSSRYLVKRTGEKVFLECVQDMDHENMFWYRQDPGLGLRLIYFSYDVKMKEKGDIPEGYSVSREKKERFSLILESASTNQTSMYLCATVPSGRGNEQFFGPGTRLTVL.

There are a few counts of this clone. This chain links TRBV5-1 with TRBJ2-2; D uncertain. The V and J ends lost 3 bases and 6 bases respectively, with 6 bases between them. Looked up from germline, CDR1 is SGHRS and CDR2 is YFSETQ. The CDR3 extends over 12 amino acids. The CDR3 DNA reads as TGCGCCAGCAGCTCCATGTCCGGGGAGCTGTTTTTT. This encodes CASSSMSGELFF.

This clone has only a few counts. The V gene is TRBV28, the J gene TRBJ2-3; 12 nucleotides align to TRBD1. The V gene end was trimmed by 6 bases and the J gene end by 3 bases; junction bases not matched to a gene: 10. Germline CDR1 reads MDHEN; CDR2 reads SYDVKM. CDR3 size: 17 residues. The CDR3 sequence: CASSLLGTGGSTDTQYF. CDR3 coding DNA: TGTGCCAGCAGCTTACTGGGGACAGGGGGCAGTACAGATACGCAGTATTTT.

This rearrangement joins TRBV19 to TRBJ2-7; D remains ambiguous. This CDR3 is built from 14 residues. Germline V gene sequence: CDR1 LNHDA, CDR2 SQIVND (reference sequence). Trimming took 4 bases from V and 0 from J, leaving 10 bases between them. CDR3 region: CASSTRLSSYEQYF. As DNA, the CDR3 is TGTGCCAGTAGTACGAGATTGAGCTCCTACGAGCAGTACTTC.